This T cell receptor (beta chain) was sequenced during a study of tumor-infiltrating lymphocytes in primary liver carcinoma. Study information: The study enrolled male and female patients aged 30 to 69 years. The neoplasms were of stage T1-T3 N0M0, with dimensions of roughly 4.2 to 11 cm across.

Study-level findings and limits: Tumor top-250-clone fractions significantly exceeded those of blood (p = 0.039). Reduced overlap was seen in tumor-adjacent and tumor-blood pairs versus tumor region pairs.

Co-extraction of both nucleic acids (RNA and DNA) used roughly 18-32 mg of unsorted bulk tissue. Reverse transcription of about 0.5 ug total RNA with a constant-region primer produced TCR beta cDNA. Three nested multiplex PCR rounds, a slightly modified ARM-PCR method, built the TCR beta libraries. Primers for the first two PCR rounds were TRBV1-TRBV30 forward primers and a C-beta reverse primer (around 10 cycles per round). Using its own MiXCR run on the multiplex PCR reads, TCRdb lists one record per CDR3 protein. In the table there are around 190,000 distinct CDR3 sequences, around four fifths of which are singletons. CDR1 LGHNA and CDR2 YSLEER come from the germline V gene. CDR3 length equals 16 residues. V lost 0 bases, J lost 4 bases, and 6 bases stayed unmatched. Comment on this clonotype: Antigen: not known.

The J gene is TRBJ2-1, the V gene TRBV4-3; 7 bases fit TRBD1. What was sequenced was tumor tissue from primary liver carcinoma. The TCR originated in a man aged 35-49 years with primary liver carcinoma and hepatitis B virus infection. The CDR3 reads CASSQDIGGQYNEQFF. The CDR3 bases are TGCGCCAGCAGCCAAGATATAGGGGGCCAATACAATGAGCAGTTCTTC.